This paragraph reports one T cell receptor (beta chain). No antigen is known for it. There are no base qualities to consult, and no much larger clone falls within one base. These data belong to a study of tumor-infiltrating lymphocytes in localized non-small cell lung cancer (dated by TCRdb to about 2021). With respect to the entire study: The cohort included patients whose samples were collected after neoadjuvant chemotherapy, as well as both smokers and never-smokers and several histologies. TCR sequencing was one of several integrated assays, alongside flow cytometry, multiplex immunofluorescence, RNA-seq, exome sequencing and proteomics, applied to the same patients. In total, the ICON cohort consisted of over a hundred surgical patients with localized non-small cell lung cancer who had their tumors resected. For under 60 patients, immunoSEQ T-cell fraction was compared between paired tumor and uninvolved lung. From each patient came resected tumor tissue plus uninvolved lung tissue from that same patient, and the uninvolved lung tissue was described as non-adjacent to the tumor. Overall results and qualifications from the work: No association of tumor T-cell fraction from TCR sequencing with recurrence-free survival was found (p = 0.61). Because different assays used different pieces of the same tissue, intratumor heterogeneity could not be separated from technical variation. No difference in TCR-derived T-cell fraction was observed between the flow cytometry-defined immunotypes IM1 (good prognosis) and IM2 (poor prognosis). Since assay coverage differed from patient to patient depending on how much tissue was available, TCR sequencing was done for only a subset of the cohort. Consistent with immunofluorescence CD3 counts, TCRbeta sequencing supported greater T cell infiltration in tumors than in uninvolved lung tissue.

The first patient joined ICON in the first half of 2016, and enrollment wrapped up when the last patient was enrolled in the second half of 2018. In a subcohort of 76 patients, fresh tumor and matched uninvolved tissue were collected for in-depth immune analyses, with TCR sequencing among those analyses. No cell sorting was done, and TCR sequencing was instead run on DNA isolated from bulk tissue. Taken from the germline V gene (reference sequence), the CDR1 and CDR2 loops are LNHDA and SQIVND. Taken from cysteine to phenylalanine, the CDR3 has 15 residues. Only the CDR3 DNA is retained, 45 bases long and in frame from the first base. Germline trimming amounts to 5 bases on V and 5 bases on J, with 10 as the count of junction bases outside the gene matches. The T-cell fraction in tumor and uninvolved lung tissue was obtained from TCR sequencing using the immunoSEQ assay. On the authors' methods: To analyze survival, patients were divided into a high T-cell fraction group (upper tertile) and a low T-cell fraction group (lower two tertiles), and the two groups were compared using a log-rank test. A signed-rank test was used to check for differences in T-cell fraction between paired tumor and uninvolved lung. As stored in TCRdb, this immuneACCESS dataset retains in-frame rearrangements with V and J assigned. A fraction of the clones does not appear; measured against another copy, unresolved V genes explain less than half of the discrepancy, and the remainder lacks a known reason. The DNA gave D and trimming, while V, J and clone size come from that table. The sample table holds 20,000 or so clones, of which 73% were seen once. The ten largest clones capture about 6% of the sample.

The sequence is built from TRBV19 and TRBJ2-7, and 9 junctional nucleotides match TRBD1. The sample taken for sequencing was lung tumor tissue. The clonotype comes from a human donor with non-small cell lung cancer. The CDR3 region has the sequence CASSESGTGFDEQYF. The DNA sequence follows: TGTGCCAGTAGTGAAAGCGGGACAGGGTTCGACGAGCAGTACTTC.